These 26 T cell receptor beta chains were sequenced from one sample in a study of quantifying T cell responses using KT2 cells. Across the study: Reverse transcription used primers in the TCR alpha and beta constant regions.

An oligo carrying a UMI was ligated to the cDNA 3' end. First-round PCR used around 4 cycles and beta primers RC1.1 and RC1.2 covering TRBC1 and TRBC2. A single record per CDR3 protein comes from TCRdb applying MiXCR to the UMI-ligation and nested PCR reads. The data show fewer than 50,000 distinct CDR3 sequences, over 15% seen once. What was sequenced was PBMCs spiked with cells of the T cell clone KT2. Receptors were obtained from a human donor.

The chain has TRBV7-6 and TRBJ2-5; D is unresolved. Trimming shortened V by 1 base and J by 5 bases, and 11 bases separated the two germline ends. This CDR3 is 14 amino acids long. Germline V gene lookup returns CDR1 SGHVS and CDR2 FNYEAQ. CDR3 in DNA: TGTGCCAGCAGCTTAGGTACAGCCCGGGAGACCCAGTACTTC. Protein: CASSLGTARETQYF.

In DNA, the CDR3 is TGTGCCAGCAGCCCCGCTGCACAAGAGACCCAGTACTTC. Protein product: CASSPAAQETQYF. V and J are TRBV3-1 and TRBJ2-5, with no clear D. The length of the CDR3 is 13 residues. Germline CDR1 LGHDT, CDR2 YNNKEL (reference sequence). The ends were cut back, 4 bases at V and 2 bases at J, with 8 bases in the middle.

The V and J genes are TRBV29-1 and TRBJ1-1; a possible D gene is TRBD1 (5 bases). The CDR3 sequence is 16 residues long. Germline V CDR1 and CDR2: SQVTM, ANQGSEA. V lost 4 bases to trimming and J lost 4 bases, with 22 bases between them. The CDR3 loop reads CSVGGPPQPGVTEAFF. The CDR3 DNA sequence: TGCAGCGTTGGGGGACCACCTCAACCGGGAGTCACTGAAGCTTTCTTT.

The chain carries TRBV5-1 and TRBJ2-7; 7 bases map to TRBD1. CDR1 is SGHRS and CDR2 is YFSETQ in the germline V gene. V lost 2 bases and J lost 4; bases outside the gene matches: 21. This CDR3 has 19 amino acids. CDR3: CASSFTASPHPGGEYEQYF. CDR3 nucleotides: TGCGCCAGCAGCTTCACCGCCTCACCACATCCAGGGGGTGAGTACGAGCAGTACTTC.

This clonotype has a handful of counts. The rearrangement uses TRBV27 and TRBJ1-2; 8 positions agree with TRBD1. Trimming at V came to 4 bases and at J to 6 bases, leaving 19 bases not matched to a gene. Germline V gives CDR1 MNHEY, CDR2 SMNVEV (reference sequence). This CDR3 region has 18 residues. CDR3 sequence (DNA): TGTGCCAGCAGTTCCCGTCTCTCACCGACGACAGGGGATGATGGCTACACCTTC. As protein: CASSSRLSPTTGDDGYTF.

This clonotype has a handful of counts. The CDR3 region is CSVHSGITYEQYF. The CDR3 region has the DNA TGCAGTGTTCATTCAGGGATAACCTACGAGCAGTACTTC. The rearrangement links TRBV20-1 to TRBJ2-7; D is possibly TRBD1 (5 bases). Trimming took off 7 bases at V and 2 bases at J, with 15 bases between the two ends. Per germline, CDR1 DFQATT and CDR2 SNEGSKA (reference sequence). The CDR3 loop spans 13 amino acids.

This rearrangement joins TRBV29-1 to TRBJ1-5; 9 nucleotides match TRBD1. The CDR3 covers 12 residues. Germline CDR1 is SQVTM and CDR2 is ANQGSEA. The V segment lost 7 bases and the J segment 10 bases; nucleotides outside the gene matches: 8. Here the CDR3 reads CSAAPGQGPQHF. For the CDR3, the DNA is TGCAGCGCCGCCCCGGGACAGGGACCCCAGCATTTT.

This clonotype was detected many times. This chain connects TRBV5-4 to TRBJ1-3; 7 nucleotides match TRBD1. V shed 4 bases, J shed 1 base, and the junction held 5 bases outside the gene matches. The CDR3 is 15 residues long. Germline V lookup: CDR1 SGHNT, CDR2 YYREEE (reference sequence). The CDR3 sequence: CASSGGQRSGNTIYF. CDR3 DNA sequence: TGTGCCAGCAGCGGGGGACAGAGATCTGGAAACACCATATATTTT.

The chain has TRBV18 and TRBJ2-1; D might be TRBD1 (5 bases). Between the trimmed V and J ends, which lost 3 bases and 5 bases, there was a span of 11 bases. CDR3 size: 14 residues. From germline, CDR1 is KGHSH and CDR2 LQKENI. The CDR3 DNA reads as TGTGCCAGCTCACCGGGGCAGTCCGACAATGAGCAGTTCTTC. Amino acid sequence: CASSPGQSDNEQFF.

The chain links TRBV10-3 to TRBJ2-5; D gene uncertain. This CDR3 is 14 amino acids long. Germline V lookup: CDR1 ENHRY, CDR2 SYGVKD. V lost 4 bases and J 1 base, leaving 10 bases between the germline ends. Here the CDR3 reads CAISVGDFQETQYF. In DNA form, the CDR3 reads TGTGCCATCAGTGTAGGAGATTTCCAAGAGACCCAGTACTTC.

This sequence joins TRBV10-3 and TRBJ2-1, with D tentatively TRBD1 or TRBD2 (6 bases each). V lost 4 bases and J 8 bases, leaving 18 bases between the germline ends. Germline CDR1 and CDR2: ENHRY and SYGVKD. The CDR3 is made up of 15 amino acids. The CDR3 DNA reads TGTGCCATCAGTGCAGGGGCTAGGAGGGGTCATGAGCAGTTCTTC. It yields the protein CAISAGARRGHEQFF.

CDR3 sequence: CSVGGQPAGANVLTF. The CDR3 DNA sequence: TGCAGCGTCGGGGGACAGCCTGCTGGGGCCAACGTCCTGACTTTC. The chain carries TRBV29-1 and TRBJ2-6; D may be TRBD1 (7 bases). This CDR3 is 15 amino acids long. The germline V gene has CDR1 SQVTM and CDR2 ANQGSEA. V lost 6 bases to trimming and J lost 2 bases, with 14 bases between them.

The V and J genes are TRBV6-5 and TRBJ1-1; no definite D call. With 1 base removed from V and 1 base from J, the gap between germline ends came to 4 bases. Germline lookup yields CDR1 MNHEY and CDR2 SVGAGI. The CDR3 spans 13 residues. The CDR3 sequence is CASSYWGNTEAFF. In DNA, the CDR3 is TGTGCCAGCAGTTACTGGGGGAACACTGAAGCTTTCTTT.

The V call is TRBV4-1, the J call TRBJ2-2; D is unclear. With 3 bases removed from V and 4 bases from J, the gap between germline ends came to 6 bases. The CDR3 has 13 amino acids. Looked up from germline, CDR1 is MGHRA and CDR2 is YSYEKL. CDR3 amino acids: CASSQWSTGELFF. The CDR3 DNA is TGCGCCAGCAGCCAGTGGAGCACCGGGGAGCTGTTTTTT.

This clonotype was detected a few times. This chain links TRBV6-6 with TRBJ1-1; weak D call: TRBD1 (5 bases). This CDR3 region has 14 residues. The V and J ends lost 6 bases and 1 base respectively, with 12 bases between them. Germline-derived CDR1 and CDR2 are MNHNY and SVGAGI (reference sequence). The CDR3 DNA is TGTGCCAGCAGGTTTAGCGGGGGGAACACTGAAGCTTTCTTT. Its translation: CASRFSGGNTEAFF.

This clonotype was detected only a few times. The genes are TRBV24-1 and TRBJ2-6; D is uncertain. Germline CDR1 reads KGHDR; CDR2 reads SFDVKD. This CDR3 region has 14 residues. Between the trimmed V and J ends, which lost 4 bases and 8 bases, there was a span of 11 bases. CDR3 sequence reads: CATSDRRSTNVLTF. DNA for the CDR3: TGTGCCACCAGTGACAGGCGATCGACCAACGTCCTGACTTTC.

V and J are TRBV5-1 and TRBJ1-5; no reliable D call. This CDR3 has 13 amino acids. V was trimmed by 3 bases and J by 3 bases, leaving 7 bases between them. The germline CDR1 and CDR2 sequences are SGHRS and YFSETQ. In DNA form, the CDR3 reads TGCGCCAGCAGCTCCAGTCCCAATCAGCCCCAGCATTTT. Translation: CASSSSPNQPQHF.

The table lists this clonotype with a few counts. The chain is built from TRBV29-1 and TRBJ2-1; either TRBD1 or TRBD2 may fit D (5 bases each). Trimming removed 7 bases at V and 5 bases at J, with 12 bases between. Germline CDR1 and CDR2: SQVTM and ANQGSEA. The CDR3 totals 12 residues. CDR3 nucleotide sequence: TGCAGCGCCCACGGGACCCACAATGAGCAGTTCTTC. It specifies CSAHGTHNEQFF.

This clonotype has just a few counts. The rearrangement joins TRBV3-1 to TRBJ2-5; TRBD2 aligns across 9 bases. J was trimmed by 2 bases and V by 0 bases; bases with no gene match: 7. The CDR3 is 17 residues long. CDR1 is LGHDT and CDR2 is YNNKEL in the germline V gene (reference sequence). CDR3: CASSQDWVSGGQETQYF. In nucleotides, the CDR3 is TGTGCCAGCAGCCAAGATTGGGTTAGCGGGGGACAAGAGACCCAGTACTTC.

CDR3 bases: TGTGCCAGCAGTTTATCGGCACAGGCGAACTATGGCTACACCTTC. Translating it yields CASSLSAQANYGYTF. This chain connects TRBV27 to TRBJ1-2; tentative D call: TRBD1 (5 bases). Trimming left V 0 bases short and J 2 bases short, with 10 bases between. The CDR3 is 15 amino acids. Looked up from germline, CDR1 is MNHEY and CDR2 is SMNVEV (reference sequence).

This clonotype was counted only a few times. An end of the junction does not agree with germline; a read error may underlie this. The chain carries TRBV7-9 and TRBJ1-1; D ambiguous. Germline V gene data show CDR1 as SEHNR and CDR2 as FQNEAQ (reference sequence). The CDR3 runs to 12 residues. Here the CDR3 DNA reads TGTGCCAGCAGCTTTGGAAGCACTGAAGCTTCCTTT. It translates to CASSFGSTEASF. The variable domain in full, with the rest retrieved from reference TRBV7-9 and TRBJ1-1, is DTGVSQNPRHKITKRGQNVTFRCDPISEHNRLYWYRQTLGQGPEFLTYFQNEAQLEKSRLLSDRFSAERPKGSFSTLEIQRTEQGDSAMYLCASSFGSTEASFGQGTRLTVV.

This clonotype has more than one count but fewer than ten. J is TRBJ2-2 and V is TRBV3-1, with 7 bases fitting TRBD1. Germline V gene data show CDR1 as LGHDT and CDR2 as YNNKEL (reference sequence). The CDR3 runs to 14 residues. Trimming at V came to 6 bases and at J to 6 bases, leaving 7 bases not matched to a gene. CDR3 sequence reads: CASRTTGKAGELFF. CDR3 sequence (DNA): TGTGCCAGCAGGACGACAGGGAAGGCCGGGGAGCTGTTTTTT.

This clonotype was detected a few times. The CDR3 nucleotides are TGTGCCAGCAGCTTCTCTCGCAGCTACTTCTCTGGAAACACCATATATTTT. Its translation: CASSFSRSYFSGNTIYF. The chain recombines TRBV11-2 with TRBJ1-3, with D unclear. The germline V gene has CDR1 SGHAT and CDR2 FQNNGV. V dropped 3 bases and J dropped 0 bases, with 15 bases sitting between them. The CDR3 length is 17 residues.

A few counts support this clonotype. V usage is TRBV5-1 and J usage is TRBJ1-1, with a possible D match to TRBD1 (5 bases). The CDR3 sequence is 14 residues long. Germline V lookup: CDR1 SGHRS, CDR2 YFSETQ. V shed 1 base and J shed 7 bases, with 14 bases lying between them. CDR3 in amino acids: CASSLNRGADEAFF. CDR3 sequence (DNA): TGCGCCAGCAGCTTGAATCGAGGGGCTGATGAAGCTTTCTTT.

The chain joins TRBV4-2 to TRBJ1-4; D remains ambiguous. The CDR3 runs 12 residues. The germline V gene encodes CDR1 LGHNA and CDR2 YNFKEQ. V gave up 1 base and J gave up 8 bases, with 5 bases separating them. The chain's CDR3 is CASSQVGEKLFF. The CDR3 nucleotides are TGTGCCAGCAGCCAAGTTGGAGAAAAACTGTTTTTT.

The chain is built from TRBV5-1 and TRBJ2-1; TRBD2 might be the D (5 bases). CDR3 length: 15 amino acids. V was trimmed by 0 bases and J by 1 base, leaving 8 bases between them. Per germline, CDR1 SGHRS and CDR2 YFSETQ. CDR3 sequence: CASSLASWSYNEQFF. The CDR3 DNA follows: TGCGCCAGCAGCTTGGCTAGCTGGTCCTACAATGAGCAGTTCTTC.